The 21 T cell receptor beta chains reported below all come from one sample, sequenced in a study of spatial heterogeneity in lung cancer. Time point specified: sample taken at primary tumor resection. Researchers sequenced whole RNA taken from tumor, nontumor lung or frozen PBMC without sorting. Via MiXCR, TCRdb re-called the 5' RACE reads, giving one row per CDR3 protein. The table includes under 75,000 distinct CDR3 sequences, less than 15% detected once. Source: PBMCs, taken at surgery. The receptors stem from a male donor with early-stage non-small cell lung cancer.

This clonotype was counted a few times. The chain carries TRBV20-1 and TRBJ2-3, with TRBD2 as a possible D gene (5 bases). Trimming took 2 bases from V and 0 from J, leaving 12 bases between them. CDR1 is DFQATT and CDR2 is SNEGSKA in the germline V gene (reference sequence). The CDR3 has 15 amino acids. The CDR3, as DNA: TGCAGTGCTAGAAAGATGACTACTAGCACAGATACGCAGTATTTT. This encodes CSARKMTTSTDTQYF.

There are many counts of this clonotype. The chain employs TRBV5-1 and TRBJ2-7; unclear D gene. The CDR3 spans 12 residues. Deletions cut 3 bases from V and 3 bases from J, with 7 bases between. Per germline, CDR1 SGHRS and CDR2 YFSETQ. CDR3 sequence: CASSSNGYEQYF. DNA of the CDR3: TGCGCCAGCAGCTCAAACGGCTACGAGCAGTACTTC.

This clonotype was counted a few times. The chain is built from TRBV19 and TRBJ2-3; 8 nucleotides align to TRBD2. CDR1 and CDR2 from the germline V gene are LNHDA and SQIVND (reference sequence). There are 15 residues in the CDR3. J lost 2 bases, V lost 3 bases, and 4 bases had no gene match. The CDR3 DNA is TGTGCCAGTAGTATTGGCGGGAGGCCCACAGATACGCAGTATTTT. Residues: CASSIGGRPTDTQYF.

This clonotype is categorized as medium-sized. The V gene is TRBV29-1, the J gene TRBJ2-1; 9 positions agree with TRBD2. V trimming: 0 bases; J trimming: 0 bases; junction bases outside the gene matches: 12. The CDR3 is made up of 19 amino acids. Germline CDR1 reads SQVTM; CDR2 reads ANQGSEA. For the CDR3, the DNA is TGCAGCGTTGAAGATGACTCCTGGCGGGAGGGTCGCTCCTACAATGAGCAGTTCTTC. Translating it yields CSVEDDSWREGRSYNEQFF.

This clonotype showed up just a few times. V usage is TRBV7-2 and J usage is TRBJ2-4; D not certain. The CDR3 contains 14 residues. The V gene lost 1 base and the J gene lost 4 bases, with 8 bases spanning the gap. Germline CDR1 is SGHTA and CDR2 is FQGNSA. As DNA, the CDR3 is TGTGCCAGCAGCTTAGTGGGGTTGAAAAACATTCAGTACTTC. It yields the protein CASSLVGLKNIQYF.

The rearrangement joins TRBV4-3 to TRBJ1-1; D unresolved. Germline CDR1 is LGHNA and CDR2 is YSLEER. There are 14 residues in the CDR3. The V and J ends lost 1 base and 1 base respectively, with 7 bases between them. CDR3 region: CASSQGHTNTEAFF. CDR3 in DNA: TGCGCCAGCAGCCAAGGTCATACGAACACTGAAGCTTTCTTT.

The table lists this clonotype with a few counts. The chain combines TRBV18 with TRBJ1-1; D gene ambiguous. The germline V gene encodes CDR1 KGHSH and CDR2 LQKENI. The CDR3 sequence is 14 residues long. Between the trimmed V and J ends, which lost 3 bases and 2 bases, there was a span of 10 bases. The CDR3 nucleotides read TGTGCCAGCTCACCCCGCAGCTTAAACACTGAAGCTTTCTTT. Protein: CASSPRSLNTEAFF. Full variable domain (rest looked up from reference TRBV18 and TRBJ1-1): NAGVMQNPRHLVRRRGQEARLRCSPMKGHSHVYWYRQLPEEGLKFMVYLQKENIIDESGMPKERFSAEFPKEGPSILRIQQVVRGDSAAYFCASSPRSLNTEAFFGQGTRLTVV.

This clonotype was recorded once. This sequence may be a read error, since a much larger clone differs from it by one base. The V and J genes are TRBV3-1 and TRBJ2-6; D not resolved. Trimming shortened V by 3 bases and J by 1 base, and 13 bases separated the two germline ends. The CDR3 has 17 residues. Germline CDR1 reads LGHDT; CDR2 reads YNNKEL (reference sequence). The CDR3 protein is CASSQLESPSGANVLTF. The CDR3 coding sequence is TGTGCCAGCAGCCAGTTGGAGAGTCCGTCTGGGGCCAACGTCCTGACTTTC.

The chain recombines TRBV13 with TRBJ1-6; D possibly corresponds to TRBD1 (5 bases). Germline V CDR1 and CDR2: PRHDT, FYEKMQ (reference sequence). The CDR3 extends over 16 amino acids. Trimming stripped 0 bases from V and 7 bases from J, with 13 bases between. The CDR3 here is CASSLGAGTANSPLHF. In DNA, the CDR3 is TGTGCCAGCAGCTTAGGGGCCGGGACCGCGAATTCACCCCTCCACTTT.

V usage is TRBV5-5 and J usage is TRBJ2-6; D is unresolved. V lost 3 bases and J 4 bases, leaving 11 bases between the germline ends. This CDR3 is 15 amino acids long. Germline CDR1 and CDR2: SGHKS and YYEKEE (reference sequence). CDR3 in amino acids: CASSSTQPGANVLTF. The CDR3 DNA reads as TGTGCCAGCAGCTCGACGCAGCCCGGGGCCAACGTCCTGACTTTC. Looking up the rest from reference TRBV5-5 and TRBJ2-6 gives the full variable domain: DAGVTQSPTHLIKTRGQQVTLRCSPISGHKSVSWYQQVLGQGPQFIFQYYEKEERGRGNFPDRFSARQFPNYSSELNVNALLLGDSALYLCASSSTQPGANVLTFGAGSRLTVL.

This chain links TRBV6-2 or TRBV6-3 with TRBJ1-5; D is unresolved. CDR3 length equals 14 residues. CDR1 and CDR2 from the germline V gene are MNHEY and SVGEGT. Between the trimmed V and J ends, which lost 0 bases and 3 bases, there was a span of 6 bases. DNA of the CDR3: TGTGCCAGCAGTTACTCGAGTCTCAATCAGCCCCAGCATTTT. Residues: CASSYSSLNQPQHF.

For the CDR3, the DNA is TGCGCCAGCAGCCAAGCGGGAGGCCCCCGAGGTGAGCAGTTCTTC. Residues: CASSQAGGPRGEQFF. The V gene is TRBV4-3, the J gene TRBJ2-1; 7 nucleotides agree with TRBD2. Germline assignment: CDR1 LGHNA and CDR2 YSLEER. This CDR3 is 15 amino acids long. The V segment lost 1 base and the J segment 9 bases; nucleotides outside the gene matches: 9.

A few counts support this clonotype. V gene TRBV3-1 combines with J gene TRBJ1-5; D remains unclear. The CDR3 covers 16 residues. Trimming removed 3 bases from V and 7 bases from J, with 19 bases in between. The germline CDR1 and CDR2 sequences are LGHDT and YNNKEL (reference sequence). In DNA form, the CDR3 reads TGTGCCAGCAGCCAGGCGCCCCCGGGAGGGATGCAGCCCCAGCATTTT. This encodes CASSQAPPGGMQPQHF. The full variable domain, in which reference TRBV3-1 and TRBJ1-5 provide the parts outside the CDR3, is DTAVSQTPKYLVTQMGNDKSIKCEQNLGHDTMYWYKQDSKKFLKIMFSYNNKELIINETVPNRFSPKSPDKAHLNLHINSLELGDSAVYFCASSQAPPGGMQPQHFGDGTRLSIL.

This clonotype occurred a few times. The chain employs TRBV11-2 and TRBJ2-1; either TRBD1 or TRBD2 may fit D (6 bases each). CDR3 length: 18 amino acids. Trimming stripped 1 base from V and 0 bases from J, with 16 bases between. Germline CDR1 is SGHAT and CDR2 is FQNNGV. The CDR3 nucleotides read TGTGCCAGCAGCTTAGGATCGGGCGGGACATACTCCTACAATGAGCAGTTCTTC. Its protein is CASSLGSGGTYSYNEQFF.

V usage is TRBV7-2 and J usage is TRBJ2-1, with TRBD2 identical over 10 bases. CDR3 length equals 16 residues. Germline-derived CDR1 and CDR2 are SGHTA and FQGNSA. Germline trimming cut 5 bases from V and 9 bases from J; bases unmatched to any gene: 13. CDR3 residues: CASSPVVAGGRGEQFF. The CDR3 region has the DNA TGTGCCAGCAGCCCCGTGGTAGCGGGAGGAAGGGGTGAGCAGTTCTTC.

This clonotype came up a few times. CDR3 nucleotide sequence: TGTGCCAGCAGCCAAGCCCTAGCGGGAGTGAATGAGCAGTTCTTC. Translated, it gives CASSQALAGVNEQFF. This chain links TRBV14 with TRBJ2-1; TRBD2 matches at 10 bases. The V and J ends lost 1 base and 7 bases, in that order; junction bases with no gene match: 4. CDR1 is SGHDN, CDR2 FVKESK, per germline. The CDR3 sequence is 15 residues long. Filled out from reference TRBV14 and TRBJ2-1, the complete variable domain reads EAGVTQFPSHSVIEKGQTVTLRCDPISGHDNLYWYRRVMGKEIKFLLHFVKESKQDESGMPNNRFLAERTGGTYSTLKVQPAELEDSGVYFCASSQALAGVNEQFFGPGTRLTVL.

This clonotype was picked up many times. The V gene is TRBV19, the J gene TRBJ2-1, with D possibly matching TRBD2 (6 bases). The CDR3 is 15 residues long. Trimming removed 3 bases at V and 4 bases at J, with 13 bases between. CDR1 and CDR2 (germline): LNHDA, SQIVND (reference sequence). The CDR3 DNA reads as TGTGCCAGTAGTATGATAGCGGAGGGGTACAATGAGCAGTTCTTC. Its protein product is CASSMIAEGYNEQFF. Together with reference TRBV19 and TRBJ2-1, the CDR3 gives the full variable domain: DGGITQSPKYLFRKEGQNVTLSCEQNLNHDAMYWYRQDPGQGLRLIYYSQIVNDFQKGDIAEGYSVSREKKESFPLTVTSAQKNPTAFYLCASSMIAEGYNEQFFGPGTRLTVL.

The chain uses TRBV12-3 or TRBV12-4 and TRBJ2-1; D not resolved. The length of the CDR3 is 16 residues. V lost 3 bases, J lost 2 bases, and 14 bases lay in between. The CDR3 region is CASSFPAPPAYNEQFF. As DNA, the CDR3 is TGTGCCAGCAGTTTCCCGGCGCCCCCAGCCTACAATGAGCAGTTCTTC.

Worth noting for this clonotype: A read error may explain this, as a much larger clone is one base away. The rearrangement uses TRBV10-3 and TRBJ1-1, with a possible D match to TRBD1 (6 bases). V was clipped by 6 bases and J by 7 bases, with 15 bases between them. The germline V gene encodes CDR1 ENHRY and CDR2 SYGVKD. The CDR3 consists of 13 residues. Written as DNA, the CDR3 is TGTGCCATCAGGGGGGGCGGCGGGGATGAAGCTTTCTTT. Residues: CAIRGGGGDEAFF.

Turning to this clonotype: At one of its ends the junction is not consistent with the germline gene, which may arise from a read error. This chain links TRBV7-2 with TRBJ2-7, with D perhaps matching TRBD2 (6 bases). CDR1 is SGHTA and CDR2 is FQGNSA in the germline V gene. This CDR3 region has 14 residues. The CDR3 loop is CASISRGTAYDQYF. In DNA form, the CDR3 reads TGTGCCAGCATTAGTCGGGGGACCGCCTACGATCAGTACTTC.

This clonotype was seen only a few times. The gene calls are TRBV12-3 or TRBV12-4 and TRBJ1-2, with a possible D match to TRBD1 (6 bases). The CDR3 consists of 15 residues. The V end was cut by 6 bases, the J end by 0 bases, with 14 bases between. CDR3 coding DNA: TGTGCCAGCAGGGTGACAGGTGAACCTAACTATGGCTACACCTTC. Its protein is CASRVTGEPNYGYTF.